The following is a TCR beta chain sequence with its context. The antigen is not known. V shed 0 bases and J 4 bases; nucleotides not matched to a gene: 5. The CDR3 contains 15 residues. From germline, CDR1 is LGHNA and CDR2 YNFKEQ. RNA transcripts served as the template for amplifying TCR beta CDR3 regions. Carried out on the TCR CDR3, a first-round RT-PCR used the HTBI primer set. One entry per CDR3 protein, called by TCRdb with MiXCR from the multiplex PCR reads. The sample has 350,000 to 400,000 distinct CDR3 sequences, about a fifth seen once; the top ten hold 35% to 50%. With duration under 3 months, ophthalmopathy was active: Clinical Activity Score at least 3, NOSPECS at least 4. It was uncontrolled infection, other autoimmune disease, pregnancy or lactation that excluded patients. Fresh peripheral blood, 7.5 to 10 ml, was the source of the PBMCs. These data come from a study of T cells in Graves' hyperthyroidism and ophthalmopathy.

Study-wide results and caveats: The model made its ophthalmopathy prediction, and onset followed a median 6.5 months later.

The TCR originated in a man aged 18 to 30 with Graves' ophthalmopathy. Sequencing was carried out using blood. The rearrangement links TRBV4-2 to TRBJ2-7; 8 bases are shared with TRBD2. CDR3 nucleotide sequence: TGTGCCAGCAGCCAAGATCCGGCTAGCGGGTACGAGCAGTACTTC. It specifies CASSQDPASGYEQYF.